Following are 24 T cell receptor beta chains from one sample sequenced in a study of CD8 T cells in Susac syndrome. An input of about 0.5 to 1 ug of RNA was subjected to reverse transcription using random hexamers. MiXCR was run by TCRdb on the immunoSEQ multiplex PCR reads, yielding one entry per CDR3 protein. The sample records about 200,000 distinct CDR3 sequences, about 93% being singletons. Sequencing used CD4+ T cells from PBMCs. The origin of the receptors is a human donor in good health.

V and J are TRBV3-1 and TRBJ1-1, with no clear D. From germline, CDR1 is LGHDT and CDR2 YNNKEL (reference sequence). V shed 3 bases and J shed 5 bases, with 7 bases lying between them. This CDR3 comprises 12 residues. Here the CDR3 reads CASSHRRTEAFF. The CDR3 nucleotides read TGTGCCAGCAGCCACCGCAGAACTGAAGCTTTCTTT. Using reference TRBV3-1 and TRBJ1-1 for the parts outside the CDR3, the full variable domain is DTAVSQTPKYLVTQMGNDKSIKCEQNLGHDTMYWYKQDSKKFLKIMFSYNNKELIINETVPNRFSPKSPDKAHLNLHINSLELGDSAVYFCASSHRRTEAFFGQGTRLTVV.

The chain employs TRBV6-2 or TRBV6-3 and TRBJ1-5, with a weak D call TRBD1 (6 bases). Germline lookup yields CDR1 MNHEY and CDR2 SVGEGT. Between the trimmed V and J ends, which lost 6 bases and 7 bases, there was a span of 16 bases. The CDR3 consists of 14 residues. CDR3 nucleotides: TGTGCCAGCAGCCCAGACAGGAGAGGACAGCCCCAGCATTTT. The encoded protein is CASSPDRRGQPQHF.

This chain's CDR3 is CASSLGGGKRADTQYF. The CDR3 DNA reads as TGCGCCAGCAGCTTGGGCGGGGGCAAGAGAGCAGATACGCAGTATTTT. The V and J genes are TRBV5-1 and TRBJ2-3, with D possibly being TRBD2 (7 bases). Germline lookup yields CDR1 SGHRS and CDR2 YFSETQ. The CDR3 has 16 amino acids. Trimming took off 0 bases at V and 4 bases at J, with 15 bases between the two ends.

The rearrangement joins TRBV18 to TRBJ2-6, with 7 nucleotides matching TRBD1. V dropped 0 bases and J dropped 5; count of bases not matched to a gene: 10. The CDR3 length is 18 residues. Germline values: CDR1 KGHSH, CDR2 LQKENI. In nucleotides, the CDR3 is TGTGCCAGCTCACCACCGGGACAGACCTCCCGAAGGGCCAACGTCCTGACTTTC. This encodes CASSPPGQTSRRANVLTF. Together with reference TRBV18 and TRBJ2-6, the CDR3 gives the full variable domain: NAGVMQNPRHLVRRRGQEARLRCSPMKGHSHVYWYRQLPEEGLKFMVYLQKENIIDESGMPKERFSAEFPKEGPSILRIQQVVRGDSAAYFCASSPPGQTSRRANVLTFGAGSRLTVL.

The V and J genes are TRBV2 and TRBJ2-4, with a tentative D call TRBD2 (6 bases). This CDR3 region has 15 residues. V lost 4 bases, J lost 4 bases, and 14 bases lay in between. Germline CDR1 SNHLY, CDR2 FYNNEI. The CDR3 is CASSASGTFKNIQYF. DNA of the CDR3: TGTGCCAGCAGTGCCTCCGGGACTTTTAAAAACATTCAGTACTTC.

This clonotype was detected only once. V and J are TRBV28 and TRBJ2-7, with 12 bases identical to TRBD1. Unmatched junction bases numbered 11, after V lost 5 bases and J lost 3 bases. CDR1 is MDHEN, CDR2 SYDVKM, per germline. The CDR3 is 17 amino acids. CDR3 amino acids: CASSPLGTGGDRYEQYV. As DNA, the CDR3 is TGTGCCAGCAGTCCCCTCGGGACAGGGGGCGATCGCTACGAGCAGTACGTC.

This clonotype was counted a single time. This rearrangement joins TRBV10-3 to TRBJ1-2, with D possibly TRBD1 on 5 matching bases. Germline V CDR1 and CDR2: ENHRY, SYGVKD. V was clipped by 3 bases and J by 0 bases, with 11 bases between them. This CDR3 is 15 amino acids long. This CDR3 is CAISEGDFTNYGYTF. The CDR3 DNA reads TGTGCCATCAGTGAAGGGGACTTTACTAACTATGGCTACACCTTC.

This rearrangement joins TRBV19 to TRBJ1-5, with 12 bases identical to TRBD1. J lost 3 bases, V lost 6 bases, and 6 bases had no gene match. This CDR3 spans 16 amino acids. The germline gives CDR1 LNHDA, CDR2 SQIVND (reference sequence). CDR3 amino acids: CASRGQGAEDNQPQHF. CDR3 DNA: TGTGCCAGTAGGGGACAGGGGGCGGAGGACAATCAGCCCCAGCATTTT.

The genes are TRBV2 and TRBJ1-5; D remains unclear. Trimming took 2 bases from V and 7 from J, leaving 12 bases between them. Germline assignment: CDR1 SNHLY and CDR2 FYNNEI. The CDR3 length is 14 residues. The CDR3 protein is CASSESESLQPQHF. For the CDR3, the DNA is TGTGCCAGCAGTGAATCTGAATCCCTGCAGCCCCAGCATTTT. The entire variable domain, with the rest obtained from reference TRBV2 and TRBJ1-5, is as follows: EPEVTQTPSHQVTQMGQEVILRCVPISNHLYFYWYRQILGQKVEFLVSFYNNEISEKSEIFDDQFSVERPDGSNFTLKIRSTKLEDSAMYFCASSESESLQPQHFGDGTRLSIL.

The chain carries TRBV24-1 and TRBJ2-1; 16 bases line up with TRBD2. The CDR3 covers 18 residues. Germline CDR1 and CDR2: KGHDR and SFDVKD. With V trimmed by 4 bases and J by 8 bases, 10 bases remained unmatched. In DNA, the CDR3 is TGTGCCACCAGTGACTCCGGGACTAGCGGGGGGGCCAGGGATGAGCAGTTCTTC. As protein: CATSDSGTSGGARDEQFF.

For the CDR3, the DNA is TGTGCCTGGAGTGGGGCAGGGGGACCGGCCACTGAAGCTTTCTTT. It encodes CAWSGAGGPATEAFF. The chain has TRBV30 and TRBJ1-1, with 7 bases that match TRBD1. The CDR3 covers 15 residues. The germline gives CDR1 GTSNPN, CDR2 SVGIG (reference sequence). V was pared by 1 base and J by 4 bases, with 9 bases of the junction left unmatched.

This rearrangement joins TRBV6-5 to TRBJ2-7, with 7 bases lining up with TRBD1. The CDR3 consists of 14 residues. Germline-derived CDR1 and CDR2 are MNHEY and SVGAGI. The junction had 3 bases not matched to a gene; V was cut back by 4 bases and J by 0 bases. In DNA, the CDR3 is TGTGCCAGCAGTTCGACAGGGAGCTCCTACGAGCAGTACGTC. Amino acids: CASSSTGSSYEQYV.

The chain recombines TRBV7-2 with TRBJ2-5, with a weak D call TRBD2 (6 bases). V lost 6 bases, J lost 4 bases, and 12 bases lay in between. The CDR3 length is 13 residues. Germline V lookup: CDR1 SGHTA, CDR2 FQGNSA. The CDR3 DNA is TGTGCCAGCAGACTCGGAGGGCGAGAGACCCAGTACTTC. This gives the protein CASRLGGRETQYF.

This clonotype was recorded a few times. CDR3 sequence reads: CASSLRGGDSPLHF. CDR3 nucleotide sequence: TGTGCCAGCAGCTTAAGGGGAGGAGATTCACCCCTCCACTTT. The J gene is TRBJ1-6, the V gene TRBV7-6; maybe TRBD1 (5 bases). The germline V gene encodes CDR1 SGHVS and CDR2 FNYEAQ. CDR3 size: 14 residues. The V gene lost 2 bases and the J gene lost 8 bases, with 10 bases spanning the gap. The variable domain in full, completed from reference TRBV7-6 and TRBJ1-6, reads GAGVSQSPRYKVTKRGQDVALRCDPISGHVSLYWYRQALGQGPEFLTYFNYEAQQDKSGLPNDRFSAERPEGSISTLTIQRTEQRDSAMYRCASSLRGGDSPLHFGNGTRLTVT.

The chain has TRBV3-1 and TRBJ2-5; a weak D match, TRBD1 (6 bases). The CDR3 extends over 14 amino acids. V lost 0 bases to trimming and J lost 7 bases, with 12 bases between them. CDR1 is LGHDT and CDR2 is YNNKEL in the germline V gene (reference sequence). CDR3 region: CASSQDLRGTTQYF. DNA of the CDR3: TGTGCCAGCAGCCAAGATCTTAGGGGGACGACCCAGTACTTC.

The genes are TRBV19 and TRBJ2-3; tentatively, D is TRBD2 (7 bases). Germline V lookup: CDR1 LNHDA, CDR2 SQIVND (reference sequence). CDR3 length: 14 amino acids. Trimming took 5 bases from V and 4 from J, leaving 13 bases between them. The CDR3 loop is CASSPWGGSDTQYF. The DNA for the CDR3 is TGTGCCAGTAGTCCCTGGGGGGGCTCAGATACGCAGTATTTT.

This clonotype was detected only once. DNA of the CDR3: TGTGCCAGTAGTACCTGGGGAGTAAACACTGAAGCTTTCTTT. Amino acids: CASSTWGVNTEAFF. The chain combines TRBV19 with TRBJ1-1; D unclear. V was cut by 4 bases and J by 2 bases, with 11 bases left in between. Germline loops: CDR1 LNHDA, CDR2 SQIVND (reference sequence). The CDR3 has 14 amino acids.

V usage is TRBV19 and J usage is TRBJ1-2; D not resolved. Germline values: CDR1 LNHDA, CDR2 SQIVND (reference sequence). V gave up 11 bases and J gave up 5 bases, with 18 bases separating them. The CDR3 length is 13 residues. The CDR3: CASESGGRYGYTF. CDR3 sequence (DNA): TGTGCCTCCGAAAGCGGCGGCCGGTATGGCTACACCTTC.

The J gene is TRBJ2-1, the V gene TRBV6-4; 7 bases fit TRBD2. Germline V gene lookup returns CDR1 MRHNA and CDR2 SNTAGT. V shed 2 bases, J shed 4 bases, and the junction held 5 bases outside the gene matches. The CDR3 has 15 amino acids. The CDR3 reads CASSDGGGRYNEQFF. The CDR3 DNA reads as TGTGCCAGCAGTGACGGGGGGGGTAGATACAATGAGCAGTTCTTC.

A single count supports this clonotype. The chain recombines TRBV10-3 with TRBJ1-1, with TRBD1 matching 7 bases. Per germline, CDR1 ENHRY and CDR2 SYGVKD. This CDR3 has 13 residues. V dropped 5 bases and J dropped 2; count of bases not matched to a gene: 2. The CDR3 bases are TGTGCCATCAGTCGACAGGGAAACACTGAAGCTTTCTTT. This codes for CAISRQGNTEAFF.

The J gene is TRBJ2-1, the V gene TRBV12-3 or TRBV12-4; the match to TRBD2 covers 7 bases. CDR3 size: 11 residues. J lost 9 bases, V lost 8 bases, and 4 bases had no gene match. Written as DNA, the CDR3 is TGTGCCAGCCTGGGGGGGGTTGAGCAGTTCTTC. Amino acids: CASLGGVEQFF.

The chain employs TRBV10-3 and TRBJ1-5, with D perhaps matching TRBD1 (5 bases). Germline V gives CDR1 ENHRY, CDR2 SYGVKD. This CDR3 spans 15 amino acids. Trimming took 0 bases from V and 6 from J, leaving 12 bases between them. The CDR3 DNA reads TGTGCCATCAGTGAGTCCCGGCAGGGAAGTCAGCCCCAGCATTTT. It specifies CAISESRQGSQPQHF.

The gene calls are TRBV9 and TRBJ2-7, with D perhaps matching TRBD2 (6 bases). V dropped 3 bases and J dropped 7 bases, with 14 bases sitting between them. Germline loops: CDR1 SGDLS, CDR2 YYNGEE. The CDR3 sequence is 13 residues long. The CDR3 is CASSARDFREQYF. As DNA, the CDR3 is TGTGCCAGCAGCGCTCGGGACTTTCGGGAGCAGTACTTC.

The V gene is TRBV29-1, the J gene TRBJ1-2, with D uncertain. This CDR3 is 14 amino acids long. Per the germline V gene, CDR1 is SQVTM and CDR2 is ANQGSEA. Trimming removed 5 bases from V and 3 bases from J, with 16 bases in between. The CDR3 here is CSVMGQAGYYGYTF. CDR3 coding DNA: TGCAGCGTTATGGGCCAGGCGGGGTACTATGGCTACACCTTC.